This TCR beta chain was observed in a study of blood T cell repertoires in COVID-19. Only one count was recorded for this clone. TCRdb's table, derived via immunoSEQ multiplex PCR, lists solely in-frame clones and lacks some. The sample comprises some 400,000 clones, approximately 92% of which are singletons, and 0.95% to 1.3% rests with the top ten. CDR3 length: 16 residues. The germline V gene encodes CDR1 LNHDA and CDR2 SQIVND (reference sequence). The V segment lost 0 bases and the J segment 6 bases; nucleotides outside the gene matches: 5. The rearrangement uses TRBV19 and TRBJ2-1, with 10 positions matching TRBD2. Sample: PBMCs or T cells enriched from blood (not recorded which). The clonotype originates from a young man who had recovered from COVID-19. The CDR3 DNA reads TGTGCCAGTAGTATAGAAGCGGGAGGGCCGGGCAATGAGCAGTTCTTC. This encodes CASSIEAGGPGNEQFF.